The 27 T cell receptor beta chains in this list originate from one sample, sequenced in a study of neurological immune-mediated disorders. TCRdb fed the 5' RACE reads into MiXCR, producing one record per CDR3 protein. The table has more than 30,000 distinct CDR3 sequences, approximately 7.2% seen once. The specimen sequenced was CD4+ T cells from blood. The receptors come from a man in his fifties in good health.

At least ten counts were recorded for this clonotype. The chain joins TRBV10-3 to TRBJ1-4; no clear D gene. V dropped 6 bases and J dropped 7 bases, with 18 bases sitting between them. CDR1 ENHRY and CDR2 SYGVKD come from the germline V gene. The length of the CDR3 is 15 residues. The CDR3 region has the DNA TGTGCCATCAGCGCCCTGGGAGGGAGAGTTGAAAAACTGTTTTTT. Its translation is CAISALGGRVEKLFF.

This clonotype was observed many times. As DNA, the CDR3 is TGCGCCAGCAGCCTGGCCGGGGAGGTGGGCGAGCAGTACTTC. Translation: CASSLAGEVGEQYF. The chain is built from TRBV5-1 and TRBJ2-7; a weak D match, TRBD2 (6 bases). Trimming took off 4 bases at V and 6 bases at J, with 17 bases between the two ends. The germline CDR1 and CDR2 sequences are SGHRS and YFSETQ. This CDR3 comprises 14 residues. The variable domain in full, with the rest retrieved from reference TRBV5-1 and TRBJ2-7, is KAGVTQTPRYLIKTRGQQVTLSCSPISGHRSVSWYQQTPGQGLQFLFEYFSETQRNKGNFPGRFSGRQFSNSRSEMNVSTLELGDSALYLCASSLAGEVGEQYFGPGTRLTVT.

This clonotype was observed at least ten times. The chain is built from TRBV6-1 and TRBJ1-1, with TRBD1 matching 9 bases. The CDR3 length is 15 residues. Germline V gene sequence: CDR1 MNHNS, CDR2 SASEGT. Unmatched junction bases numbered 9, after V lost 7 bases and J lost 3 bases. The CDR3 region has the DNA TGTGCCAGCACCACCCGGACAGGGGTACACACTGAAGCTTTCTTT. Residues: CASTTRTGVHTEAFF.

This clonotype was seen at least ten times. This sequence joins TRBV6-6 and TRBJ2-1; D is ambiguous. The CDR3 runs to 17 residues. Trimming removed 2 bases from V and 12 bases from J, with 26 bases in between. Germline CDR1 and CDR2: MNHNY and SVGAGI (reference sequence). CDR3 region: CASSYLGRLANEYGQFF. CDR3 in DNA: TGTGCCAGCAGTTACCTAGGGCGGTTGGCGAATGAGTATGGGCAGTTCTTC.

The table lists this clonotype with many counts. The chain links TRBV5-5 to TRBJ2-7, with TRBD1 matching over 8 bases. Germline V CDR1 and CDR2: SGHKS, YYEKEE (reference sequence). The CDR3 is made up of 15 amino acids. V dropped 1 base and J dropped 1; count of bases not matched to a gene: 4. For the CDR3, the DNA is TGTGCCAGCAGCTTGTATCGACAGGGGTCCTACGAGCAGTACTTC. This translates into CASSLYRQGSYEQYF.

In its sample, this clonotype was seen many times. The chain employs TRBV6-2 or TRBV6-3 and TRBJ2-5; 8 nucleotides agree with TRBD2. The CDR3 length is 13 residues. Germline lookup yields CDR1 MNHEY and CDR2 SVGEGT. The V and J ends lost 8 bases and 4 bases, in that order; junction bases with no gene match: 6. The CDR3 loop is CASSGLAGETQYF. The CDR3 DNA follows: TGTGCCAGCTCCGGACTAGCCGGAGAGACCCAGTACTTC.

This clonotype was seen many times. The CDR3 region is CASSQTRRETQYF. In DNA form, the CDR3 reads TGTGCCAGCAGCCAAACCCGCCGGGAGACCCAGTACTTC. The chain is built from TRBV14 and TRBJ2-5, with unresolved D. V dropped 2 bases and J dropped 5 bases, with 9 bases sitting between them. The length of the CDR3 is 13 residues. Germline-derived CDR1 and CDR2 are SGHDN and FVKESK. Together with reference TRBV14 and TRBJ2-5, the CDR3 gives the full variable domain: EAGVTQFPSHSVIEKGQTVTLRCDPISGHDNLYWYRRVMGKEIKFLLHFVKESKQDESGMPNNRFLAERTGGTYSTLKVQPAELEDSGVYFCASSQTRRETQYFGPGTRLLVL.

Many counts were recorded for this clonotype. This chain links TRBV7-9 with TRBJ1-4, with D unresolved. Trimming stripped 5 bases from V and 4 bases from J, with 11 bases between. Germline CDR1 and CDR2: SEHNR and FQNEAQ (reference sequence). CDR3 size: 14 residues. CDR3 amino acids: CASSASGYNEKLFF. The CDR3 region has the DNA TGTGCCAGCAGCGCGTCGGGCTATAATGAAAAACTGTTTTTT.

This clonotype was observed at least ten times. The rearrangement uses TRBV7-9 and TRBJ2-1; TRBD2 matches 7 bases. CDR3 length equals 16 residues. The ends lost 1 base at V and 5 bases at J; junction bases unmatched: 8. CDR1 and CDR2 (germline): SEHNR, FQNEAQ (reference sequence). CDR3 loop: CASSLGVGGRNNEQFF. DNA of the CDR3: TGTGCCAGCAGCTTAGGGGTGGGAGGGCGTAACAATGAGCAGTTCTTC.

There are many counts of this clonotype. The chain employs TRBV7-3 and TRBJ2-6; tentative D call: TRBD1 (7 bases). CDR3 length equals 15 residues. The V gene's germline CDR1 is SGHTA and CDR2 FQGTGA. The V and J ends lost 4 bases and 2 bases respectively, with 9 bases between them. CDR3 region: CASSSGGPGANVLTF. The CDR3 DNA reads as TGTGCCAGCAGCTCAGGGGGGCCTGGGGCCAACGTCCTGACTTTC. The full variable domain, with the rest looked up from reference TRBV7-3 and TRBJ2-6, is GAGVSQTPSNKVTEKGKYVELRCDPISGHTALYWYRQSLGQGPEFLIYFQGTGAADDSGLPNDRFFAVRPEGSVSTLKIQRTERGDSAVYLCASSSGGPGANVLTFGAGSRLTVL.

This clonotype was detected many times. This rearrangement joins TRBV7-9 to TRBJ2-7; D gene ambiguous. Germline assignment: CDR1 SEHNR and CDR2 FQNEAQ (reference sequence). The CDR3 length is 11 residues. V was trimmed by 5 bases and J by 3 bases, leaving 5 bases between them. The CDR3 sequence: CASSASYEQYF. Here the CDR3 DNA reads TGTGCCAGCAGCGCGAGCTACGAGCAGTACTTC.

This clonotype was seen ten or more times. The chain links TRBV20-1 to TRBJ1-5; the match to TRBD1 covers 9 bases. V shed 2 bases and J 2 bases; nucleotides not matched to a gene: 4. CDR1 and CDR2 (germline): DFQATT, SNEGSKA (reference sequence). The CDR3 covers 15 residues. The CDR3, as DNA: TGCAGTGCTAGACGGACAGGGGAAGGCAATCAGCCCCAGCATTTT. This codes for CSARRTGEGNQPQHF.

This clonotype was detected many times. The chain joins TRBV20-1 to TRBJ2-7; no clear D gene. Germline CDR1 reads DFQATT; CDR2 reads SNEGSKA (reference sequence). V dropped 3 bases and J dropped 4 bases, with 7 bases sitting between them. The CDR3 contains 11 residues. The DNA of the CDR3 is TGCAGTGCTAGCGGCGGATACGAGCAGTACTTC. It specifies CSASGGYEQYF.

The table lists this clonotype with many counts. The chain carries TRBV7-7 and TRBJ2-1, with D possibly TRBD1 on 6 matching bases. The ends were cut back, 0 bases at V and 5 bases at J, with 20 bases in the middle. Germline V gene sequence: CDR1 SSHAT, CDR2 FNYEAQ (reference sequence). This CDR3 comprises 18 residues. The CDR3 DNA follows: TGTGCCAGCAGCTTAGCGCCCGTGGGCAGGGGCGCAGACAATGAGCAGTTCTTC. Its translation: CASSLAPVGRGADNEQFF.

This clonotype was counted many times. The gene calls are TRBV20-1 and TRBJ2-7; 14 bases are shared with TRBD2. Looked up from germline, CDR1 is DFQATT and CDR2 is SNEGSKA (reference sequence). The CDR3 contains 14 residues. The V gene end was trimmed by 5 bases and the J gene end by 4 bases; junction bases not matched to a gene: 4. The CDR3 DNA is TGCAGTGCTCCAGGACTAGCGGGAGGATACGAGCAGTACTTC. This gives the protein CSAPGLAGGYEQYF.

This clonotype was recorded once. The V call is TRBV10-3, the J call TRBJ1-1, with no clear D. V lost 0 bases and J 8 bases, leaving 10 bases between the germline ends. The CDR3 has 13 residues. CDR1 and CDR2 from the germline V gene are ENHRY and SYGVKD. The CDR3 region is CAISESVDSEAFF. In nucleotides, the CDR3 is TGTGCCATCAGTGAGTCGGTGGACTCCGAAGCTTTCTTT.

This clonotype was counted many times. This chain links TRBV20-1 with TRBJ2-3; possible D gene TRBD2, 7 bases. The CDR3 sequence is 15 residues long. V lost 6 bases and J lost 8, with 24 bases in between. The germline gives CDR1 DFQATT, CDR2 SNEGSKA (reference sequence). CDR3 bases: TGCAGTGCCCCCATCTCAGCGCTCCGGGGGGCTACGCAGTATTTT. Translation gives CSAPISALRGATQYF.

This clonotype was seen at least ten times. The CDR3, as DNA: TGCGCCAGCAGCCCGTTGGTGGTCACCGGGGAGCTGTTTTTT. Its protein product is CASSPLVVTGELFF. The rearrangement uses TRBV5-1 and TRBJ2-2; no clear D. Germline loops: CDR1 SGHRS, CDR2 YFSETQ. CDR3 length equals 14 residues. Trimming pared 4 bases from V and 4 bases from J, leaving 11 bases between.

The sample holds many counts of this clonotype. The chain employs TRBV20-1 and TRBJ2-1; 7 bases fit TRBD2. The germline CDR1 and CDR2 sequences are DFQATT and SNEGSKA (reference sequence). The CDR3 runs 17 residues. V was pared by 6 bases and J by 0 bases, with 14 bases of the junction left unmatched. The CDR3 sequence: CSATSAFADSSYNEQFF. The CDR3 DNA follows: TGCAGTGCAACTAGCGCCTTTGCGGACTCCTCCTACAATGAGCAGTTCTTC.

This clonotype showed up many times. The CDR3 protein is CAISEIAYSNQPQHF. DNA for the CDR3: TGTGCCATCAGTGAAATAGCCTATAGCAATCAGCCCCAGCATTTT. The chain couples TRBV10-3 to TRBJ1-5; D not certain. The V end was cut by 3 bases, the J end by 0 bases, with 9 bases between. CDR3 size: 15 residues. CDR1 ENHRY and CDR2 SYGVKD come from the germline V gene.

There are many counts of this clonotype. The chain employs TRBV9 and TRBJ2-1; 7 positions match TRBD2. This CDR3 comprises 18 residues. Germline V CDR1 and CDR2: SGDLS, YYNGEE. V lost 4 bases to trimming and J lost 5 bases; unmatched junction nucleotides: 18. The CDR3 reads CASSPRGSGWGLDNEQFF. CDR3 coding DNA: TGTGCCAGCAGCCCTCGAGGTAGCGGGTGGGGTCTGGACAATGAGCAGTTCTTC.

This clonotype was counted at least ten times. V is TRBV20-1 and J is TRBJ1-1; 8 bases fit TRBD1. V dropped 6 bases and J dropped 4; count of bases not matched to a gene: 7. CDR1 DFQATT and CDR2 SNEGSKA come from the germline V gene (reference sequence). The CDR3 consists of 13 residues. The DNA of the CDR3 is TGCAGTGCACAGCAGGGGGCTATCACTGAAGCTTTCTTT. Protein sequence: CSAQQGAITEAFF.

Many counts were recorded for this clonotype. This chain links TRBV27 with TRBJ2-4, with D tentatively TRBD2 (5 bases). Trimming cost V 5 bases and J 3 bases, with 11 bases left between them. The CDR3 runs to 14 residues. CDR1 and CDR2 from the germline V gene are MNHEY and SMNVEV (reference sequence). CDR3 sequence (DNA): TGTGCCAGCAGTAACGGCCGGGACAAAAACATTCAGTACTTC. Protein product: CASSNGRDKNIQYF.

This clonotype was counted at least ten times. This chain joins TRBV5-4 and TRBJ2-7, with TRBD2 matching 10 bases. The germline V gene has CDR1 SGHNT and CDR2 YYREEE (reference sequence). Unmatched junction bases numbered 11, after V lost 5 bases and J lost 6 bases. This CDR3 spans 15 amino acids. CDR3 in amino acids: CASSVGLAGDIEQYF. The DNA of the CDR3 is TGTGCCAGCAGTGTGGGGCTAGCGGGAGATATCGAGCAGTACTTC.

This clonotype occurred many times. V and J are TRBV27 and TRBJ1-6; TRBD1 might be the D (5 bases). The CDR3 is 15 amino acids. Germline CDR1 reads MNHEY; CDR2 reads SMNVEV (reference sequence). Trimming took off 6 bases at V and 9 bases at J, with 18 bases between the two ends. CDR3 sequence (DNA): TGTGCCAGCAGATCCGGGACCGAGGAGAGTTCACCCCTCCACTTT. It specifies CASRSGTEESSPLHF.

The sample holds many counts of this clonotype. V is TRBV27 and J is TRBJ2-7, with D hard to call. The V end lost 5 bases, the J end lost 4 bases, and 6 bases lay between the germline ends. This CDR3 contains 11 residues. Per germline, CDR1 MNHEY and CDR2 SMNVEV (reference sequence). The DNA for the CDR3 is TGTGCCAGCAGTCAAAATTACGAGCAGTACTTC. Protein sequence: CASSQNYEQYF.

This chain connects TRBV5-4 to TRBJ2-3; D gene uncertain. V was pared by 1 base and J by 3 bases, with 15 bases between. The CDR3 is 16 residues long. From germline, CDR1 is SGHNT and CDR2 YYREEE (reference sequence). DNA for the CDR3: TGTGCCAGCAGCTTGTTGGGCGGCTTGGGGACAGATACGCAGTATTTT. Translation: CASSLLGGLGTDTQYF.